This T cell receptor (beta chain) appears in the sequencing data of a study of human T cells and chemical hapten exposure. CDR1 and CDR2 (germline): SGHTA, FQGTGA. The CDR3 spans 15 residues. The V gene lost 1 base and the J gene lost 4 bases, with 13 bases spanning the gap. The study, taken as a whole, reports: There were significantly more large CDR3 similarity clusters among expanded TCRs than among controls.

This clonotype was detected only a few times. The antigen is undetermined. Regarding time point: patch test 1, 2 weeks after DPC sensitization. The treatment is: therapeutic diphenylcyclopropenone sensitization with weekly scalp DPC. In every case, blood was obtained before the patch test was applied. It was unfractionated whole blood from which total RNA was extracted. The library tagged individual cDNA molecules with unique molecular identifiers. Via MiXCR, TCRdb re-called the RACE reads, giving one row per CDR3 protein. The sample lists about 380,000 distinct CDR3 sequences; 4% to 5.5% were seen once.

The sample was whole blood, taken in connection with sensitization to the hapten diphenylcyclopropenone (DPC). This chain uses TRBV7-3 with TRBJ2-5; D might be TRBD2 (6 bases). The TCR comes from a woman aged 45-60 years with alopecia areata. Some clones in this sample may be carry-over from other donors' samples. This chain's CDR3 is CASSLNFGGGETQYF. The CDR3, as DNA: TGTGCCAGCAGCTTAAATTTCGGGGGAGGAGAGACCCAGTACTTC.